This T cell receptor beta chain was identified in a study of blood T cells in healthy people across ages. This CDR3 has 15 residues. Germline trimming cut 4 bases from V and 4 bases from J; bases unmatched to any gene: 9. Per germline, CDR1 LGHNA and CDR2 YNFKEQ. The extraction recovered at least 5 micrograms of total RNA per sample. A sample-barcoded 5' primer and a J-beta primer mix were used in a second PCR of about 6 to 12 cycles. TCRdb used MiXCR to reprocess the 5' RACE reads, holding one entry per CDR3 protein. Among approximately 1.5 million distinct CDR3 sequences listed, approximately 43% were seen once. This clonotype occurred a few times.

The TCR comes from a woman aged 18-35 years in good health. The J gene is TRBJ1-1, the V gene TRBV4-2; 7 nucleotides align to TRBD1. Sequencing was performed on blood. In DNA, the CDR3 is TGTGCCAGCAGCCGCAAACAGGGGCAGGGCACTGAAGCTTTCTTT. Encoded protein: CASSRKQGQGTEAFF.